Presented here are 14 T cell receptor beta chains from one specimen sequenced in a study of T-cell memory formation after mild COVID-19. Via MiXCR, TCRdb re-called the 5' RACE reads, giving one row per CDR3 protein. The sample holds approximately 290,000 distinct CDR3 sequences, about 15% seen once. Sequenced sample: PBMCs or a T cell subset sorted from them (not recorded which). The receptors here all came from a young man who had mild COVID-19 (a few samples of this study predate the infection). Cell type and time point are not known.

The rearrangement joins TRBV5-1 to TRBJ1-4, with D maybe TRBD1 (5 bases). The CDR3 totals 14 residues. Germline CDR1 SGHRS, CDR2 YFSETQ. Trimming took 5 bases from V and 4 from J, leaving 12 bases between them. CDR3 amino acids: CASRPSGDNEKLFF. As DNA, the CDR3 is TGCGCCAGCAGACCCTCGGGGGATAATGAAAAACTGTTTTTT.

This clonotype was observed at least ten times. The rearrangement joins TRBV6-5 to TRBJ1-3; D ambiguous. There are 15 residues in the CDR3. V was trimmed by 6 bases and J by 0 bases, leaving 12 bases between them. Germline V lookup: CDR1 MNHEY, CDR2 SVGAGI. The CDR3 DNA reads TGTGCCAGCAGGAAGACGGTGAGCTCTGGAAACACCATATATTTT. The encoded protein is CASRKTVSSGNTIYF.

This clonotype was recorded many times. The chain employs TRBV5-1 and TRBJ2-7; D unclear. Deletions cut 0 bases from V and 4 bases from J, with 14 bases between. Germline CDR1 is SGHRS and CDR2 is YFSETQ. CDR3 length equals 15 residues. CDR3 sequence: CASSLAWTARYEQYF. CDR3 in DNA: TGCGCCAGCAGCTTGGCATGGACGGCCAGGTACGAGCAGTACTTC.

With respect to this clonotype: Given a much more abundant clone one base away, this may be a read error. The rearrangement uses TRBV3-1 and TRBJ1-2; TRBD1 might be the D (5 bases). CDR1 and CDR2 from the germline V gene are LGHDT and YNNKEL (reference sequence). Trimming pared 4 bases from V and 8 bases from J, leaving 17 bases between. This CDR3 contains 14 residues. The CDR3 loop is CASSLNFARGGYTF. For the CDR3, the DNA is TGTGCCAGCAGCCTTAATTTCGCACGGGGCGGCTACACCTTC.

The chain uses TRBV5-4 and TRBJ2-1, with TRBD2 matching over 9 bases. The CDR3 sequence is 16 residues long. Germline V gene sequence: CDR1 SGHNT, CDR2 YYREEE (reference sequence). The J segment lost 8 bases and the V segment lost 2 bases, leaving 11 bases of the junction unmatched. This chain's CDR3 is CASSLSRGGAYYEQFF. CDR3 bases: TGTGCCAGCAGCTTATCTCGCGGGGGGGCCTATTATGAGCAGTTCTTC.

The genes are TRBV12-1 and TRBJ1-4. TRBV12-1 is noted as a pseudogene. CDR3 length: 14 amino acids. DNA for the CDR3: TGTGCCAGCGTGGAATTTGTAACTAATGAAAAACTGTTTTTT. Its translation: CASVEFVTNEKLFF.

This clonotype was counted a few times. This rearrangement joins TRBV27 to TRBJ2-1, with TRBD2 matching over 11 bases. This CDR3 is 16 amino acids long. In germline, CDR1 is MNHEY, CDR2 SMNVEV (reference sequence). Trimming removed 5 bases from V and 3 bases from J; junction bases left unmatched: 6. The CDR3 DNA is TGTGCCAGCAGTCCCCTAGCGGGGGGTCTCTACAATGAGCAGTTCTTC. It encodes CASSPLAGGLYNEQFF.

This clonotype has just a few counts. The V call is TRBV5-1, the J call TRBJ2-7; D not resolved. The germline CDR1 and CDR2 sequences are SGHRS and YFSETQ. Trimming cost V 1 base and J 3 bases, with 17 bases left between them. This CDR3 has 16 amino acids. Here the CDR3 DNA reads TGCGCCAGCAGCTTGCAGCCGGGTGTCCAGGTCTACGAGCAGTACTTC. Its translation is CASSLQPGVQVYEQYF.

This chain connects TRBV5-6 to TRBJ1-1; 9 bases match TRBD1. The germline V gene has CDR1 SGHDT and CDR2 YYEEEE. The CDR3 length is 17 residues. Germline trimming cut 3 bases from V and 3 bases from J; bases unmatched to any gene: 12. CDR3 sequence reads: CASSSSPGTGYDTEAFF. Written as DNA, the CDR3 is TGTGCCAGCAGCTCGAGTCCCGGGACAGGGTACGACACTGAAGCTTTCTTT.

V and J are TRBV3-1 and TRBJ1-5, with D possibly matching TRBD1 (6 bases). This CDR3 is 15 amino acids long. Looked up from germline, CDR1 is LGHDT and CDR2 is YNNKEL (reference sequence). Trimming left V 2 bases short and J 3 bases short, with 11 bases between. CDR3 DNA: TGTGCCAGCAGCCAATTTGGACAGTCCAATCAGCCCCAGCATTTT. Its translation: CASSQFGQSNQPQHF.

Note on this clonotype: A much larger clone differs from this one at a single base, so this may be a read error. The chain has TRBV7-2 and TRBJ2-3; 12 bases agree with TRBD2. The CDR3 is 17 residues long. The germline V gene encodes CDR1 SGHTA and CDR2 FQGNSA. CDR3 nucleotides: TGTGCCAGCAGCAAACGACTAGCGGGGGACCGCACAGATGCGCAGTATTTT. Translated: CASSKRLAGDRTDAQYF.

The V gene is TRBV18, the J gene TRBJ1-6, with 7 bases aligning to TRBD1. CDR1 and CDR2 from the germline V gene are KGHSH and LQKENI. This CDR3 is 14 amino acids long. After removal of 2 bases from V and 10 bases from J, the junction contained 5 bases not matched to a gene. This chain's CDR3 is CASSPTGEQSPLHF. The CDR3 DNA sequence: TGTGCCAGCTCACCAACAGGGGAGCAGTCACCCCTCCACTTT.

In this sample, this clonotype turned up a few times. V and J are TRBV5-1 and TRBJ2-3, with D possibly TRBD1 on 5 matching bases. This CDR3 region has 15 residues. CDR1 and CDR2 (germline): SGHRS, YFSETQ. Trimming removed 5 bases at V and 6 bases at J, with 19 bases between. CDR3: CASRSRDRLGDTQYF. The CDR3 DNA reads TGCGCCAGCAGGTCCAGGGATCGGCTAGGGGATACGCAGTATTTT. The full variable domain, its missing parts supplied by reference TRBV5-1 and TRBJ2-3, is KAGVTQTPRYLIKTRGQQVTLSCSPISGHRSVSWYQQTPGQGLQFLFEYFSETQRNKGNFPGRFSGRQFSNSRSEMNVSTLELGDSALYLCASRSRDRLGDTQYFGPGTRLTVL.

The rearrangement uses TRBV12-3 or TRBV12-4 and TRBJ2-3; D not certain. This CDR3 comprises 16 residues. The V and J ends lost 4 bases and 3 bases respectively, with 17 bases between them. DNA of the CDR3: TGTGCCAGCAGTTCCCCAGGTGATTATCTGACAGATACGCAGTATTTT. The encoded protein is CASSSPGDYLTDTQYF.